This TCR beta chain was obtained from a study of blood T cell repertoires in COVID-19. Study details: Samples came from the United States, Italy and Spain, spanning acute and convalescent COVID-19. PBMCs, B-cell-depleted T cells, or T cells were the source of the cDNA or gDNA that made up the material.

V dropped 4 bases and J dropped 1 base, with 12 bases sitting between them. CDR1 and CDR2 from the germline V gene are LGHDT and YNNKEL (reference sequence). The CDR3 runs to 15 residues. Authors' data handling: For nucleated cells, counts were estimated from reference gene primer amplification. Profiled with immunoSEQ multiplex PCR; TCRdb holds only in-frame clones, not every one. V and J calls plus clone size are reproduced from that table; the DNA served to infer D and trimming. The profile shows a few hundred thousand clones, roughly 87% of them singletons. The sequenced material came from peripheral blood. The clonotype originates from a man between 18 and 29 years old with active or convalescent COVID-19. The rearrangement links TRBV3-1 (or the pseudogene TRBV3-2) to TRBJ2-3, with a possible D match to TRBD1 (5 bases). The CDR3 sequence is CASSLPGYRTDTQYF. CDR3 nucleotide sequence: TGTGCCAGCAGCCTCCCAGGGTACCGCACAGATACGCAGTATTTT.